Listed here is a single T cell receptor (beta chain). One end of the junction is discordant with germline, which a read error may explain. TCRdb recomputed calls from the 5' RACE reads with MiXCR, one row per CDR3 protein. Of 45,000 to 70,000 distinct CDR3 sequences listed, more than 25% were seen once; the top ten hold about 3%. The V gene's germline CDR1 is SGHRS and CDR2 YFSETQ. The CDR3 is 14 residues long. This rearrangement joins TRBV5-1 to TRBJ1-2; tentative D call: TRBD1 (5 bases). The TCR sequence derives from a female donor with breast cancer. Source material: tumor-infiltrating memory CD4+ T cells sorted from the breast tumor. Subset indicated: memory CD4+ T cells, CD4+CD45RO+CD25-. The CDR3 coding sequence is TGCGCCGGCAGCCAGCAGGGACCAGACTATGGCTACACCTTC. Residues: CAGSQQGPDYGYTF.